Listed below are T cell receptor beta chains from one sample, sequenced in a study of OX40 agonist ivuxolimab in advanced cancers. Libraries were prepared by immunoSEQ multiplex PCR; TCRdb keeps only in-frame clonotypes and omits some of them. The sample holds more than 50,000 clones, 80% to 85% seen once. The sequences come from CD4+ or CD8+ T cells sorted from blood, collected in a trial of the OX40 agonist ivuxolimab. The origin of the receptors is an adult with an advanced solid tumor such as melanoma, head and neck, liver or kidney cancer. Both conserved end residues are part of each CDR3. Fields, in order: V gene, clone size, J gene, D gene, CDR3 length, CDR3 DNA, CDR3 protein. A D gene is named only where the DNA matches it firmly. Only part of the rows carry a size: once, few, many, or a class if the clone is expanded.

TRBV2	.	TRBJ2-7	TRBD1	16	TGTGCCAGCAGGGTACCCCAGGGACAGGGTTACTACGAGCAGTACTTC	CASRVPQGQGYYEQYF
TRBV27	.	TRBJ2-7	TRBD1	16	TGTGCCAGCAGTTTATCGCGGCAGGGGGTGACCTACGAGCAGTACTTC	CASSLSRQGVTYEQYF
TRBV9	.	TRBJ2-5	.	15	TGTGCCAGCAGCGTCGAGGGCAGGGTTCAAGAGACCCAGTACTTC	CASSVEGRVQETQYF
TRBV9	.	TRBJ2-2	.	14	TGTGCCAGCAGCGTCGTTATGGAAACCGGGGAGCTGTTTTTT	CASSVVMETGELFF
TRBV5-1	.	TRBJ2-3	TRBD2	14	TGCGCCAGCAGCTTGGGGGGGGGTACAGATACGCAGTATTTT	CASSLGGGTDTQYF
TRBV7-8	.	TRBJ2-1	.	13	TGTGCCAGCAGCTTAAGGCCATTCAATGAGCAGTTCTTC	CASSLRPFNEQFF
TRBV11-2	.	TRBJ1-5	.	11	TGTGCCAGCAGCCCTTCTAGTGCCCAGCATTTT	CASSPSSAQHF
TRBV6-6	.	TRBJ2-5	.	15	TGTGCCAGCAGTTACGGGGCGGGAAGGGCGGAGACCCAGTACTTC	CASSYGAGRAETQYF
TRBV4-1	.	TRBJ2-3	.	13	TGCGCCAGCAGCGTACTAGGATTAGATACGCAGTATTTT	CASSVLGLDTQYF
TRBV2	.	TRBJ1-4	TRBD1	15	TGTGCCAGCAGTCAGGACAGGAGTCGGGGGGAAAAACTGTTTTTT	CASSQDRSRGEKLFF
TRBV19	.	TRBJ2-5	TRBD2	19	TGTGCCAGTAGTTCCCGACGCGGACTAGCGGGCGGCCGAGGAGAGACCCAGTACTTC	CASSSRRGLAGGRGETQYF
TRBV28	.	TRBJ1-1	.	13	TGTGCCAGCAGGGCTGGGGGACGAACTGAAGCTTTCTTT	CASRAGGRTEAFF
TRBV7-8	once	TRBJ2-1	.	14	TGTGCCAGCAGCCCTGGACAGACTGACAATGAGCAGTTCTTC	CASSPGQTDNEQFF
TRBV9	.	TRBJ1-2	TRBD1	13	TGTGCCAGCAGCCCCCGGACAGGCCGGGGCTACACCTTC	CASSPRTGRGYTF
TRBV11-2	few	TRBJ2-2	.	16	TGTGCCAGCAGCTTAACAGGGCCGGGGTACACCGGGGAGCTGTTTTTT	CASSLTGPGYTGELFF
TRBV27	.	TRBJ2-3	.	15	TGTGCCAGCAGTTCACTTCAAACAGGAGCGGATACGCAGTATTTT	CASSSLQTGADTQYF